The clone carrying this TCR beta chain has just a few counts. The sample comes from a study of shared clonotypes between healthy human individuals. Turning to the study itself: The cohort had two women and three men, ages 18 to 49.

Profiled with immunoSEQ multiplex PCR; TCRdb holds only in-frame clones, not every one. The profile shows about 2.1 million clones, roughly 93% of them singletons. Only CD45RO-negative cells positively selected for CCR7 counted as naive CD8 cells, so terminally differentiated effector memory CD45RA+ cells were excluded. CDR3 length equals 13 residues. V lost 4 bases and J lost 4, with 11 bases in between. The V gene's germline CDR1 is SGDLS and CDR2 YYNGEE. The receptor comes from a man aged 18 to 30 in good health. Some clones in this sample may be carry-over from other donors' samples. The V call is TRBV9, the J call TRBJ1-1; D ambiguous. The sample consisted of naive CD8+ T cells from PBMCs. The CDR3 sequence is CASSPIISTEAFF. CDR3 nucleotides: TGTGCCAGCAGCCCAATAATTTCCACTGAAGCTTTCTTT. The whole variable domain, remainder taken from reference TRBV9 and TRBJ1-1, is DSGVTQTPKHLITATGQRVTLRCSPRSGDLSVYWYQQSLDQGLQFLIQYYNGEERAKGNILERFSAQQFPDLHSELNLSSLELGDSALYFCASSPIISTEAFFGQGTRLTVV.